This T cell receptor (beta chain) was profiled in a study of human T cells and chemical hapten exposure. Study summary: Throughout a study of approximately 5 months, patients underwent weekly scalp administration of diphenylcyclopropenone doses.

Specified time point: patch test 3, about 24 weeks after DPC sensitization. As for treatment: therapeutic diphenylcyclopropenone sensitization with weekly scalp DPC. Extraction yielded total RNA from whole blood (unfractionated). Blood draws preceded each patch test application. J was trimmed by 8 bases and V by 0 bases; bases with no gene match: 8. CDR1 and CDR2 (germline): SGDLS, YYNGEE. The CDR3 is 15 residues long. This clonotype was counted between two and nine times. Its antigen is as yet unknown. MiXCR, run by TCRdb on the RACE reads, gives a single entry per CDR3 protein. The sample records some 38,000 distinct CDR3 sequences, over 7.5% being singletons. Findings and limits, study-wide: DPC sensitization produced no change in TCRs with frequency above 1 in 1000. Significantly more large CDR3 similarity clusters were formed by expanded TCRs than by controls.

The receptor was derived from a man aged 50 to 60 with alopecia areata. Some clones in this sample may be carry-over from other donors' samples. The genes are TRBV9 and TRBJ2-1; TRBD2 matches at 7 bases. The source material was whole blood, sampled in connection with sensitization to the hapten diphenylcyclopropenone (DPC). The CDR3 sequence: CASSVASGISHEQFF. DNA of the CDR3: TGTGCCAGCAGCGTAGCGAGCGGGATCTCCCATGAGCAGTTCTTC.